This T cell receptor beta chain derives from a study of patients and donors after allogeneic stem cell transplantation. From the RT-PCR reads, TCRdb called clonotypes with MiXCR, one entry per CDR3 protein. The table has some 960,000 distinct CDR3 sequences, more than 15% seen once. This clonotype was observed at least ten times. Trimming pared 4 bases from V and 8 bases from J, leaving 14 bases between. Germline V lookup: CDR1 LGHNA, CDR2 YSLEER. This CDR3 is 13 amino acids long. Sequencing was carried out using blood, either unsorted or a sorted T cell fraction (not recorded which). The source is a human donor who was either an allogeneic HSCT recipient or a stem cell or donor lymphocyte infusion donor (not recorded which). It is not recorded whose cells these are; they may come from a transplant donor. The chain combines TRBV4-3 with TRBJ1-1; TRBD1 might be the D (6 bases). The CDR3 loop reads CASSPHRGMEAFF. CDR3 bases: TGCGCCAGCAGCCCTCATAGGGGGATGGAAGCTTTCTTT.